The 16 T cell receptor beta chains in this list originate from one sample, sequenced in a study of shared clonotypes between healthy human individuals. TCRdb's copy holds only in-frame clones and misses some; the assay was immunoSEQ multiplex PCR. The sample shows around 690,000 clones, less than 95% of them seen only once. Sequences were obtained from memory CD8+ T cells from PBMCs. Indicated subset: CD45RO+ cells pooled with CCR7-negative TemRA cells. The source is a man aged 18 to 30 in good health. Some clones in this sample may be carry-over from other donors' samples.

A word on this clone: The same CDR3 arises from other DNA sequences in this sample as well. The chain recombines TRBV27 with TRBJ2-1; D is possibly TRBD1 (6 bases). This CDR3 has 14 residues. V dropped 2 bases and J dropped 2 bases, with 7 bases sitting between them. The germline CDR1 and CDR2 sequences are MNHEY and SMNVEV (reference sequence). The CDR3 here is CASSLQGTYNEQFF. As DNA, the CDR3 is TGTGCCAGCAGTTTACAGGGGACCTACAATGAGCAGTTCTTC.

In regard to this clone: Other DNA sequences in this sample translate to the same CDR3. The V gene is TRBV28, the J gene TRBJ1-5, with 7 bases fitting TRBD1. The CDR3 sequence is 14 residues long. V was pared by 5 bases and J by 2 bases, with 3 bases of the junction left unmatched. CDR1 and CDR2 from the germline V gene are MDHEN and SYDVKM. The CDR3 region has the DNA TGTGCCAGCAGTCCGACAGGGCGCAATCAGCCCCAGCATTTT. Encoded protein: CASSPTGRNQPQHF.

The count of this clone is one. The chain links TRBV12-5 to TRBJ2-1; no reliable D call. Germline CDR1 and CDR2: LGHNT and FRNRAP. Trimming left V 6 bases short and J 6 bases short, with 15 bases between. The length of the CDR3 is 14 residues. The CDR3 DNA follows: TGTGCTAGTGGGACGAATCCGGCAGCCAATGAGCAGTTCTTC. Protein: CASGTNPAANEQFF. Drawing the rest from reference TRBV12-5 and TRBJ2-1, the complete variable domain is DARVTQTPRHKVTEMGQEVTMRCQPILGHNTVFWYRQTMMQGLELLAYFRNRAPLDDSGMPKDRFSAEMPDATLATLKIQPSEPRDSAVYFCASGTNPAANEQFFGPGTRLTVL.

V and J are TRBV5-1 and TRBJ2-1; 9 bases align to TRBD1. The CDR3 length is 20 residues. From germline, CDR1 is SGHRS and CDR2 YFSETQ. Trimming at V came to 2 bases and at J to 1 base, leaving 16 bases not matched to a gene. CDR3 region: CASSFSGTGFSMGSYNEQFF. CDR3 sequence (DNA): TGCGCCAGCAGCTTTTCCGGGACAGGGTTTTCCATGGGTTCCTACAATGAGCAGTTCTTC.

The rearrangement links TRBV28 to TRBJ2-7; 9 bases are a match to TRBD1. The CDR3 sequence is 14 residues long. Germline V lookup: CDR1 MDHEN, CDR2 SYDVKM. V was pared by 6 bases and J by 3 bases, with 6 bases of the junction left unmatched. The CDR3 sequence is CASRMTGGGYEQYF. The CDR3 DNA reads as TGTGCCAGCAGAATGACAGGGGGAGGCTACGAGCAGTACTTC.

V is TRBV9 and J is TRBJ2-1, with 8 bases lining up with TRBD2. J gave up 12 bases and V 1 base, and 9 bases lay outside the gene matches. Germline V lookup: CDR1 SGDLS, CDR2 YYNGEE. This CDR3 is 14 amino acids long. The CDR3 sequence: CASSVFLSGGRQFF. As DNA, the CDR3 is TGTGCCAGCAGCGTATTTCTTTCGGGAGGGCGGCAGTTCTTC.

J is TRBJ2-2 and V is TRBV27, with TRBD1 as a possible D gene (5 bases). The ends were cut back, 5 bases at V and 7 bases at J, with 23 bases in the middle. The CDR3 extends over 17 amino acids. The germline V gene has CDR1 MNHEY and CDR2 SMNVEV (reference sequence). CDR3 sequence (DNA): TGTGCCAGCAGTCCATATAGGGGCCCAACGTTCGGCGGGGAGCTGTTTTTT. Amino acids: CASSPYRGPTFGGELFF.

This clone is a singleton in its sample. CDR3 residues: CASSVRGISTDTQYF. The CDR3, as DNA: TGTGCCAGCAGTGTGCGAGGGATTAGCACAGATACGCAGTATTTT. V and J are TRBV6-4 and TRBJ2-3, with TRBD2 as a possible D gene (5 bases). V lost 4 bases, J lost 0 bases, and 11 bases lay in between. The V gene's germline CDR1 is MRHNA and CDR2 SNTAGT. The CDR3 length is 15 residues.

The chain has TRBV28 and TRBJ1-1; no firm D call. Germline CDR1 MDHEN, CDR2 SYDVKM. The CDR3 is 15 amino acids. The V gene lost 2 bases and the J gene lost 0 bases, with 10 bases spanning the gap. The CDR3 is CASSLARSMNTEAFF. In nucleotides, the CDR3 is TGTGCCAGCAGTTTAGCCAGATCCATGAACACTGAAGCTTTCTTT. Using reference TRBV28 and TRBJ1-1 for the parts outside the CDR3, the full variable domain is DVKVTQSSRYLVKRTGEKVFLECVQDMDHENMFWYRQDPGLGLRLIYFSYDVKMKEKGDIPEGYSVSREKKERFSLILESASTNQTSMYLCASSLARSMNTEAFFGQGTRLTVV.

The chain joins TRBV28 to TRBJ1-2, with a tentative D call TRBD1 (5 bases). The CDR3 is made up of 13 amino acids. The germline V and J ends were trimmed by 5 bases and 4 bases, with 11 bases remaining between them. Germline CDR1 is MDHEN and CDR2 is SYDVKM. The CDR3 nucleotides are TGTGCCAGCAGTCACAGGAGTACCTATGGCTACACCTTC. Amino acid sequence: CASSHRSTYGYTF.

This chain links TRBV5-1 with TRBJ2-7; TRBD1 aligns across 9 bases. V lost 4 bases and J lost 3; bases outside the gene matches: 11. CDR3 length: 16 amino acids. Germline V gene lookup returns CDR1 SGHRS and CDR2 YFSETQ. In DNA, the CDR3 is TGCGCCAGCAGCGCACGGACAGGGGACCAACGCTACGAGCAGTACTTC. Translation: CASSARTGDQRYEQYF.

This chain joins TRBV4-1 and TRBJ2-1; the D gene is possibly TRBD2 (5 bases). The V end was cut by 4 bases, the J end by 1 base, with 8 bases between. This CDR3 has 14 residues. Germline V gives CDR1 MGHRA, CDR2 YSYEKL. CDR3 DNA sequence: TGCGCCAGCAGCCTAACTAGTTCCTACAATGAGCAGTTCTTC. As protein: CASSLTSSYNEQFF.

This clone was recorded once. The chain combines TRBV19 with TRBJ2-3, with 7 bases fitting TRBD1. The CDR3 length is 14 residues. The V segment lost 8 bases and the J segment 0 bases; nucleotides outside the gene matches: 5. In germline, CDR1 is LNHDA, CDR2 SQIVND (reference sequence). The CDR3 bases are TGTGCCAGTGATGACAGGGCAAGCACAGATACGCAGTATTTT. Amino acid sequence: CASDDRASTDTQYF.

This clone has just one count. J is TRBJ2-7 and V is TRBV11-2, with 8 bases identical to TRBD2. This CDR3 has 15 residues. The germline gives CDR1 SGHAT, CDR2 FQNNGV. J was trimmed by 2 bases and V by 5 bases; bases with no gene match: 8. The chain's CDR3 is CASSPGGALTYEQYF. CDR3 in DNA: TGTGCCAGCAGCCCCGGGGGGGCCTTGACCTACGAGCAGTACTTC.

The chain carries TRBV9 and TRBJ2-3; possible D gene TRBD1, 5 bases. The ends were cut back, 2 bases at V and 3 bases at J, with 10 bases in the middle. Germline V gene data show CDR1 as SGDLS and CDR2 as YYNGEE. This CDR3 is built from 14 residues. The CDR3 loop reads CASSVDIRTDTQYF. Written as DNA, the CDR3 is TGTGCCAGCAGCGTGGACATTAGGACAGATACGCAGTATTTT. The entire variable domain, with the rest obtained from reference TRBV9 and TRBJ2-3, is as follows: DSGVTQTPKHLITATGQRVTLRCSPRSGDLSVYWYQQSLDQGLQFLIQYYNGEERAKGNILERFSAQQFPDLHSELNLSSLELGDSALYFCASSVDIRTDTQYFGPGTRLTVL.

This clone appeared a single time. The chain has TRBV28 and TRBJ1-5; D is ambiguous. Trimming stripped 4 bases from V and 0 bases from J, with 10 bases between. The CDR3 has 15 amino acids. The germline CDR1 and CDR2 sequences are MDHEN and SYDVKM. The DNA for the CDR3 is TGTGCCAGCAGTTCAGACACCTATAGCAATCAGCCCCAGCATTTT. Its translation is CASSSDTYSNQPQHF.